This TCR beta chain came from a study of shared clonotypes between healthy human individuals. Only in-frame clones appear in the TCRdb table, and some are missing; sequencing was by immunoSEQ multiplex PCR. The sample consists of approximately 2.5 million clones, around nine tenths of them appearing once. CDR1 SNHLY and CDR2 FYNNEI come from the germline V gene. This CDR3 comprises 15 residues. V lost 6 bases and J 0 bases, leaving 12 bases between the germline ends. This clone was recorded once. The TCR comes from a man aged 18-30 years in good health. The chain recombines TRBV2 with TRBJ2-1; tentatively, D is TRBD1 (5 bases). The sequencing sample was made of naive CD4+ T cells sorted from blood. The sample's subset: CD45RA+ positively selected. CDR3 loop: CASRATESSYNEQFF. CDR3 DNA sequence: TGTGCCAGCAGGGCGACAGAGAGCTCCTACAATGAGCAGTTCTTC. The full variable domain, completed using reference TRBV2 and TRBJ2-1, is EPEVTQTPSHQVTQMGQEVILRCVPISNHLYFYWYRQILGQKVEFLVSFYNNEISEKSEIFDDQFSVERPDGSNFTLKIRSTKLEDSAMYFCASRATESSYNEQFFGPGTRLTVL.